These 10 T cell receptor beta chains share one sample of origin, sequenced in a study of blood T cell repertoires in COVID-19. Here immunoSEQ multiplex PCR was the method, and the copy in TCRdb shows in-frame clones only, minus some. The profile shows 150,000 to 200,000 clones, around 88% of them singletons. The sequenced sample was peripheral blood. Source of these receptors: a woman between 65 and 79 years old who had recovered from COVID-19.

This clone was counted once. The CDR3 nucleotides are TGTGCCAGCTCACGCGGGGGGCCGCGGGGAACTGAAGCTTTCTTT. This sequence encodes CASSRGGPRGTEAFF. This sequence joins TRBV18 and TRBJ1-1; TRBD1 might be the D (6 bases). CDR1 and CDR2 from the germline V gene are KGHSH and LQKENI. CDR3 length: 15 residues. V lost 4 bases and J 5 bases, leaving 17 bases between the germline ends.

V is TRBV2 and J is TRBJ1-2; D possibly corresponds to TRBD1 (5 bases). CDR3 length: 16 amino acids. Between the trimmed V and J ends, which lost 5 bases and 7 bases, there was a span of 23 bases. Germline CDR1 and CDR2: SNHLY and FYNNEI. The CDR3 nucleotides are TGTGCCAGCAGTCTTTATCCGGGGGTTTCGGGCACTGGCTACACCTTC. Translation: CASSLYPGVSGTGYTF.

This chain uses TRBV11-3 with TRBJ1-2; D might be TRBD1 (5 bases). V was trimmed by 5 bases and J by 8 bases, leaving 15 bases between them. The CDR3 is 13 amino acids. Germline-derived CDR1 and CDR2 are SGHNT and YENEEA. DNA of the CDR3: TGTGCCAGCAGCGAGGACGGAAGGGGAGGCTACACCTTC. Its protein product is CASSEDGRGGYTF.

V usage is TRBV19 and J usage is TRBJ2-6; D is undetermined. CDR3 length: 15 amino acids. Germline V lookup: CDR1 LNHDA, CDR2 SQIVND (reference sequence). The V end was cut by 1 base, the J end by 0 bases, with 4 bases between. CDR3 loop: CASSIGSSGANVLTF. CDR3 DNA: TGTGCCAGTAGTATAGGGAGCTCTGGGGCCAACGTCCTGACTTTC. Combining the CDR3 with reference TRBV19 and TRBJ2-6 gives the whole variable domain DGGITQSPKYLFRKEGQNVTLSCEQNLNHDAMYWYRQDPGQGLRLIYYSQIVNDFQKGDIAEGYSVSREKKESFPLTVTSAQKNPTAFYLCASSIGSSGANVLTFGAGSRLTVL.

Here the CDR3 reads CASSLAGNRGHSNQPQHF. In DNA, the CDR3 is TGTGCCAGCAGCTTGGCGGGTAACAGGGGCCATAGCAATCAGCCCCAGCATTTT. J is TRBJ1-5 and V is TRBV5-7; 7 bases line up with TRBD1. TRBV5-7 is designated an ORF whose function remains uncertain. J gave up 0 bases and V 0 bases, and 9 bases lay outside the gene matches. The CDR3 length is 18 residues.

The V call is TRBV23-1, the J call TRBJ2-2, with D possibly TRBD1 on 5 matching bases. TRBV23-1 is an open reading frame whose function is uncertain. The CDR3 spans 15 residues. The germline V and J ends were trimmed by 0 bases and 7 bases, with 12 bases remaining between them. CDR3 DNA sequence: TGCGCCAGCAGTCAATCTTTATACAGGAACGGGGAGCTGTTTTTT. It specifies CASSQSLYRNGELFF.

The CDR3 bases are TGTGCCAGCAGGGGGACAGGGAGGGGCTATGGCTACACCTTC. Translated: CASRGTGRGYGYTF. The chain recombines TRBV2 with TRBJ1-2, with 9 bases identical to TRBD1. The ends lost 6 bases at V and 4 bases at J; junction bases unmatched: 6. The CDR3 consists of 14 residues. The germline CDR1 and CDR2 sequences are SNHLY and FYNNEI.

CDR3 DNA sequence: TGCGCCAGCACCTCACAGGTGCCCAGCTCCTACAATGAGCAGTTCTTC. It yields the protein CASTSQVPSSYNEQFF. The chain recombines TRBV5-1 with TRBJ2-1; D possibly corresponds to TRBD1 (5 bases). CDR1 is SGHRS and CDR2 is YFSETQ in the germline V gene. The CDR3 loop spans 16 amino acids. V gave up 6 bases and J gave up 0 bases, with 16 bases separating them. Together with reference TRBV5-1 and TRBJ2-1, the CDR3 gives the full variable domain: KAGVTQTPRYLIKTRGQQVTLSCSPISGHRSVSWYQQTPGQGLQFLFEYFSETQRNKGNFPGRFSGRQFSNSRSEMNVSTLELGDSALYLCASTSQVPSSYNEQFFGPGTRLTVL.

This rearrangement joins TRBV7-9 to TRBJ2-1, with D perhaps TRBD2 (6 bases). Trimming stripped 5 bases from V and 0 bases from J, with 17 bases between. This CDR3 region has 17 residues. The V gene's germline CDR1 is SEHNR and CDR2 FQNEAQ (reference sequence). The CDR3 DNA is TGTGCCAGCAGCGGGATGGGACTCCCAAACTCCTACAATGAGCAGTTCTTC. It translates to CASSGMGLPNSYNEQFF.

J is TRBJ1-2 and V is TRBV5-6; D remains unclear. Trimming left V 7 bases short and J 2 bases short, with 15 bases between. CDR3 length: 14 amino acids. Germline V lookup: CDR1 SGHDT, CDR2 YYEEEE. The chain's CDR3 is CASAPRGGNYGYTF. The CDR3 DNA follows: TGTGCCAGCGCCCCCCGCGGTGGGAACTATGGCTACACCTTC.